Listed below are T cell receptor beta chains from one sample, sequenced in a study of tumor-infiltrating lymphocytes in primary liver carcinoma. Each CDR3 protein gets one entry after TCRdb re-called the multiplex PCR reads with MiXCR. Of tens of thousands of distinct CDR3 sequences detected, around 64% appear once; the ten largest clones hold roughly two fifths. The sequencing input was liver tumor tissue from sampling region 4. The origin of the receptors is a man aged 35-49 years with primary liver carcinoma and hepatitis B virus infection. Each CDR3 is given with its conserved first and last residue. The order of the fields is V gene, D gene, J gene, clone size, CDR3 DNA, CDR3 protein. The D gene is left open where the match is weak. Rows may omit the clone size; those that give it use once, few, many or a size class.

TRBV29-1	TRBD2	TRBJ2-2	few	TGCAGTGTCGGGACTAGCGCGGCGAACACCGGGGACCTGTTTTTT	CSVGTSAANTGDLFF
TRBV29-1	NA	TRBJ2-1	NA	TGCAGTGCCCGCCCAGGGGGGGAAGAGCAGTTCTTC	CSARPGGEEQFF
TRBV5-4	NA	TRBJ2-5	once	TGTGCCAGCAGCTTGAAGGGTCAAGAGATCCAGTACTTC	CASSLKGQEIQYF
TRBV6-2/TRBV6-3	NA	TRBJ2-7	NA	TGTGCCAGCAGTTATGCCGGCAGGGTCTCGGTTGAGCAGTACTTC	CASSYAGRVSVEQYF
TRBV28	TRBD1	TRBJ2-7	once	TGTGTCAGCATTTGGACAGGGGGCTCCTACGAGCAGTACTTC	CVSIWTGGSYEQYF
TRBV29-1	TRBD1	TRBJ1-1	NA	TGCAGCGGGGGACAGGAAGGCTATCAGTACACTGAAGCTTTCTTC	CSGGQEGYQYTEAFF
TRBV5-1	NA	TRBJ2-1	NA	TGCGCCAGCAGCTCTACCGGACTGGCGGGAACGGTGAACAATGAGCAGTTCTTC	CASSSTGLAGTVNNEQFF
TRBV19	TRBD2	TRBJ2-1	few	TGTGCCAGTAGTAATAGCGGGAGGAACTACAATGAGCAGTTCTTC	CASSNSGRNYNEQFF
TRBV11-2	NA	TRBJ2-2	NA	TGTGTCAGAAGCTTGGCATTAGGAGGGGCGAACACCAGGGAGCTGTTTTTT	CVRSLALGGANTRELFF
TRBV10-3	NA	TRBJ1-2	NA	TGTACCATCAGTGTGGAGCTGAACTATGGCTACACCTTC	CTISVELNYGYTF
TRBV12-3/TRBV12-4	NA	TRBJ1-4	few	TGTGCCAGCAGTTTGAGGTCAACTAATGAAAAACTGTTTTTT	CASSLRSTNEKLFF
TRBV11-1	NA	TRBJ2-3	many	TGTGCCAGCAGCTCTATTGGTACAGATACGCAGTATTTT	CASSSIGTDTQYF
TRBV28	NA	TRBJ2-5	NA	TGTGCCAGCGGTAAAGAGTACCAAGAGACACTGTACTTC	CASGKEYQETLYF
TRBV6-1	NA	TRBJ2-2	NA	TGTGCCAGCTGGGCAGGCCTGAATACCGGGGAGCTGTTTTTT	CASWAGLNTGELFF
TRBV12-3/TRBV12-4	TRBD1	TRBJ2-3	NA	TGTGTCAGCAGTTATCGCCGGGACAGTTTAGTTACAGATACGCACTATTTT	CVSSYRRDSLVTDTHYF
TRBV4-1	TRBD1	TRBJ2-7	NA	TGTGCCAGCAGCAGCCGGACAGGGGGCTCCTACGAGCAGTACTTC	CASSSRTGGSYEQYF
TRBV5-1	NA	TRBJ2-5	once	TGCGCCAGCAGCTTGGTGGGACGGAACCGAGAGACCCAGTATTTC	CASSLVGRNRETQYF
TRBV19	NA	TRBJ2-5	few	TGTGCCAGTAGTATCACAGGTCCATCGGAGACCCAGTACTTC	CASSITGPSETQYF
TRBV28	TRBD1	TRBJ2-6	NA	TGTGCCAGCAGTTCCTTCCTCAATAGGACAGGGGGAACACCTGGGGCCAACCTCCTGATTTTC	CASSSFLNRTGGTPGANLLIF
TRBV6-5	NA	TRBJ2-2	few	TGTGTCAGCAGTTATTCATCTGGGGTCACCGGGGAGCTGTTTTTT	CVSSYSSGVTGELFF
TRBV11-2	NA	TRBJ2-7	NA	TGTGTCAGCAACTCCGGACGGCTTTACGCGCACGAGCAGTACTTC	CVSNSGRLYAHEQYF
TRBV29-1	NA	TRBJ2-5	NA	TGCAGCGTTGACGGACTCCAAGAGACCCAGTACTTC	CSVDGLQETQYF
TRBV12-3/TRBV12-4	NA	TRBJ2-2	NA	TGTACCAGCAGCTCCGATACCCGGGAGCTGTTTTTT	CTSSSDTRELFF
TRBV6-5	TRBD2	TRBJ2-1	NA	TGTGCCAGCAATTTACGACTAGCGGGAGGTCTTGATGAGCAGTTCTTC	CASNLRLAGGLDEQFF
TRBV11-2	TRBD2	TRBJ2-3	NA	TGTGCAAGCAGCTTGGGGATCACTAGCGGAGCTAGCACAGGTACGCAGTATTTT	CASSLGITSGASTGTQYF
TRBV4-3	NA	TRBJ1-2	many	TGCGCCAGCAGCCAAGTTGTGACAGGATCTGGCTACACCTTC	CASSQVVTGSGYTF
TRBV12-3/TRBV12-4	TRBD1	TRBJ2-7	NA	TGTGCCAGCTCCCTAGGTGTAGGGGGCACGAACGAGCATTACTTC	CASSLGVGGTNEHYF
TRBV5-4	NA	TRBJ2-5	NA	TGTGCCAGCAGCCTCTCCGGGATTAGCTTTGAGACCCAGTACTTC	CASSLSGISFETQYF
TRBV10-3	NA	TRBJ2-3	NA	TGTGTCATCAATGCGGAAGGGGGTCCCACAGATACGCAGTATTTT	CVINAEGGPTDTQYF
TRBV7-9	NA	TRBJ2-7	NA	TGTGCCTGCAGCTTCCACCGGGACGGAGCTAGGGAGGAGTACTTC	CACSFHRDGAREEYF
TRBV11-2	NA	TRBJ2-7	NA	TGTGCCAGCAGCCCATCGTGGCTAGCAGGGTACGAGCAGTACTTC	CASSPSWLAGYEQYF
TRBV6-5	NA	TRBJ1-2	few	TGTGCCAGTAGTCACAACAGAAGAGGTCCTAACTATGGCTACACCTTC	CASSHNRRGPNYGYTF
TRBV11-2	NA	TRBJ2-3	NA	TGTGTCAGCACCAGAAGAAGTACAGGGAACACAGATACGCAGTATTTT	CVSTRRSTGNTDTQYF
TRBV7-3	TRBD2	TRBJ2-5	NA	TGTGCCAGCAGCTTATCAGCGGGAGAGACCGAGTACTTC	CASSLSAGETEYF
TRBV6-2/TRBV6-3	NA	TRBJ1-4	NA	TGTGCCAGCACAGGCCAGGTACGGGCTAATGAAAAACTGTTTTTT	CASTGQVRANEKLFF
TRBV2	NA	TRBJ1-1	NA	TGTGCCAGCAAAGCGCTGGGGGCAACTGAAGCTTCCTTT	CASKALGATEASF
TRBV4-3	NA	TRBJ2-1	NA	TGCACCAGCAGCCAAGACCCTACGGGAGCCAATGAGCAGTTATTC	CTSSQDPTGANEQLF
TRBV11-1	TRBD2	TRBJ2-1	few	TGTGCCAGCAGCTTAGGGCGGGAGACGGATGAGCAGTTCTTC	CASSLGRETDEQFF
TRBV20-1	TRBD2	TRBJ2-7	NA	TGCAGTGCTAGTAGCCTAGCGGGAGTCAACGAGCAGTACTTC	CSASSLAGVNEQYF
TRBV4-2	TRBD1	TRBJ2-6	NA	TGTGCCAGCAGCCAAGCTGCGACAGGGGGGATTGGGACCAACGTCCTGACTTTC	CASSQAATGGIGTNVLTF
TRBV6-5	NA	TRBJ1-5	few	TGTGTCAGCAGTTACGGGAGGAATCAGCCCCGGCATTTT	CVSSYGRNQPRHF
TRBV29-1	NA	TRBJ2-7	NA	TGCTGCGTGACTTCATACTCCTACGAGCAGTACTTC	CCVTSYSYEQYF
TRBV5-1	TRBD2	TRBJ2-1	many	TGCGCCAGCAGCTTAACTAGCGGGAAGATGGGCAATGAGCAGTTCTTC	CASSLTSGKMGNEQFF
TRBV6-5	TRBD2	TRBJ2-7	many	TGTGCCAGCAGTTACCGGACTAGCGGGAGGGGGGACCGAGAGCAGTACTTC	CASSYRTSGRGDREQYF
TRBV7-9	NA	TRBJ2-2	few	TGTGCCAGTGCCACTTGGGCAATCGCGAACACCGGGGAGCTGTTTTTT	CASATWAIANTGELFF
TRBV11-2	TRBD2	TRBJ2-1	NA	TGTGCCAGAAAGAGAGGTAGCGGGAGGGTCGGTTACAATGAGCGGTTCTTC	CARKRGSGRVGYNERFF
TRBV6-6	NA	TRBJ2-3	NA	TGTGCCAGCTGTCTCACCGCGGGTGGAGTCACAGATACGCAGTATTTT	CASCLTAGGVTDTQYF
TRBV19	NA	TRBJ2-1	few	TGTGCCAGTAGTCCCCTGGGAAGCTCCTACAATGAGCAGTTCTTC	CASSPLGSSYNEQFF
TRBV6-1	NA	TRBJ2-1	few	TGTGCCAGCATGCTAAATCAACACGATGGGCAGTTCTTC	CASMLNQHDGQFF
TRBV5-4	TRBD2	TRBJ2-3	NA	TGTGCCAGCAGCTCAGGACTAGCGGAAGAGGTAGATACGCAGTATTTT	CASSSGLAEEVDTQYF
TRBV6-6	NA	TRBJ2-7	NA	TGTGTCAGCGAGGGATCCACCTACGAGCAGTACTTC	CVSEGSTYEQYF